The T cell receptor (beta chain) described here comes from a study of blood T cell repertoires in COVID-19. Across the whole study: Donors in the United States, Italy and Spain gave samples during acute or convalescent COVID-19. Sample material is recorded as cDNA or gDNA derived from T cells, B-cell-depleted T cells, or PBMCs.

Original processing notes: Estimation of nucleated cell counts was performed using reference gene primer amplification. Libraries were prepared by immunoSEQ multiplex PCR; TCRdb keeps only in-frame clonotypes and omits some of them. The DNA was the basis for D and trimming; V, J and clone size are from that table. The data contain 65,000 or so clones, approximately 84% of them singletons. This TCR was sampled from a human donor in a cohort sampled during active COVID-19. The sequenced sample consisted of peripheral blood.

As DNA, the CDR3 is TGTGCCAGCAGCCTGAACAGGGAGACCCAGTACTTC. Translated: CASSLNRETQYF. V is TRBV14 and J is TRBJ2-5; TRBD1 is a possible D gene (5 bases). CDR1 is SGHDN, CDR2 FVKESK, per germline. V was pared by 4 bases and J by 5 bases, with 8 bases between. The CDR3 has 12 amino acids. The full variable domain, in which reference TRBV14 and TRBJ2-5 provide the parts outside the CDR3, is EAGVTQFPSHSVIEKGQTVTLRCDPISGHDNLYWYRRVMGKEIKFLLHFVKESKQDESGMPNNRFLAERTGGTYSTLKVQPAELEDSGVYFCASSLNRETQYFGPGTRLLVL.